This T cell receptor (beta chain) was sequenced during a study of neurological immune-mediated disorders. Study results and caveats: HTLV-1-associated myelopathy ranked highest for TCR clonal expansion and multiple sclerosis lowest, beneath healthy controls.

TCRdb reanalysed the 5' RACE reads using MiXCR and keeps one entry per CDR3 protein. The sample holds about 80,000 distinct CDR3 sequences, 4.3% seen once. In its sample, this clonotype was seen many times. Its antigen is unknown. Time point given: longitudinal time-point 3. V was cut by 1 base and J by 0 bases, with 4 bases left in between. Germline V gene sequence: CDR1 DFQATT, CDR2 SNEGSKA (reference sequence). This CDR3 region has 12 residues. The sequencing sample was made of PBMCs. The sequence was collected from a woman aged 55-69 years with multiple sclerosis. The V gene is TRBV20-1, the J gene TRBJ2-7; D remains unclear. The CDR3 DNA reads TGCAGTGCTAGAGGTAACTCCTACGAGCAGTACTTC. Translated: CSARGNSYEQYF.